Below are 26 T cell receptor beta chains sequenced from a single sample in a study of T-cell memory formation after mild COVID-19. Via MiXCR, TCRdb re-called the 5' RACE reads, giving one row per CDR3 protein. The table has 150,000 to 200,000 distinct CDR3 sequences, around a tenth seen once. Sequencing input: PBMCs or a T cell subset sorted from them (not recorded which). These TCRs come from a man younger than 30 who had mild COVID-19 (a few samples of this study predate the infection). Cell type and time point are not known.

Of note for this clonotype: At one end the junction does not follow the germline gene, possibly because of a read error. The V gene is TRBV11-3, the J gene TRBJ2-2; the D is unclear. This CDR3 contains 13 residues. Germline values: CDR1 SGHNT, CDR2 YENEEA. The CDR3 DNA reads as TGTGTCAGCTGCGAACAGAACTCCGGGGAGCTGTTTTTT. Protein sequence: CVSCEQNSGELFF.

This clonotype has ten or more counts. CDR3 in amino acids: CASSYLATNEKLFF. CDR3 nucleotides: TGTGCCAGCAGTTACCTTGCAACTAATGAAAAACTGTTTTTT. The rearrangement links TRBV6-6 to TRBJ1-4, with D unclear. Trimming pared 2 bases from V and 0 bases from J, leaving 4 bases between. The CDR3 totals 14 residues. CDR1 MNHNY and CDR2 SVGAGI come from the germline V gene (reference sequence).

This sequence joins TRBV20-1 and TRBJ2-3; D is possibly TRBD1 (6 bases). The CDR3 covers 15 residues. CDR1 is DFQATT and CDR2 is SNEGSKA in the germline V gene (reference sequence). V lost 6 bases to trimming and J lost 1 base, with 17 bases between them. The CDR3 reads CSAPRQGTGTDTQYF. CDR3 sequence (DNA): TGCAGTGCGCCTCGGCAGGGGACGGGCACAGATACGCAGTATTTT.

This chain uses TRBV7-8 with TRBJ1-5; 9 bases are a match to TRBD1. Germline CDR1 and CDR2: SGHVS and FQNEAQ. Losses at the gene ends were 2 bases for V and 2 bases for J; bases not matched to a gene: 4. This CDR3 region has 16 residues. The CDR3 loop reads CASSLLWTGGNQPQHF. The CDR3 bases are TGTGCCAGCAGCTTATTATGGACAGGGGGCAATCAGCCCCAGCATTTT.

This clonotype was observed a handful of times. This chain links TRBV5-1 with TRBJ2-3; 9 positions agree with TRBD2. Germline values: CDR1 SGHRS, CDR2 YFSETQ. CDR3 size: 15 residues. The V gene end was trimmed by 5 bases and the J gene end by 2 bases; junction bases not matched to a gene: 6. This CDR3 is CASSISGGTTDTQYF. The CDR3 nucleotides read TGCGCCAGCAGTATCAGCGGGGGGACCACAGATACGCAGTATTTT. Complete variable domain (other parts from reference TRBV5-1 and TRBJ2-3): KAGVTQTPRYLIKTRGQQVTLSCSPISGHRSVSWYQQTPGQGLQFLFEYFSETQRNKGNFPGRFSGRQFSNSRSEMNVSTLELGDSALYLCASSISGGTTDTQYFGPGTRLTVL.

DNA of the CDR3: TGCAGCGCCAATAATCCGGGACAGGGCCTATCTGAGACCCAGTACTTC. Residues: CSANNPGQGLSETQYF. The J gene is TRBJ2-5, the V gene TRBV29-1, with TRBD1 identical over 9 bases. From germline, CDR1 is SQVTM and CDR2 ANQGSEA. J was trimmed by 5 bases and V by 7 bases; bases with no gene match: 17. The CDR3 runs 16 residues.

This chain connects TRBV9 to TRBJ1-6; no clear D gene. V lost 3 bases and J lost 4, with 8 bases in between. The CDR3 has 14 amino acids. Germline V gives CDR1 SGDLS, CDR2 YYNGEE. The CDR3 DNA is TGTGCCAGCAGCGAGCAACCTTATAATTCACCCCTCCACTTT. Translation gives CASSEQPYNSPLHF.

This clonotype has only one observation. The chain is built from TRBV24-1 and TRBJ2-7, with 12 bases fitting TRBD2. The CDR3 consists of 15 residues. V lost 2 bases and J lost 9; bases outside the gene matches: 7. CDR1 and CDR2 from the germline V gene are KGHDR and SFDVKD. CDR3 sequence: CATSDSRTSGELQYF. Here the CDR3 DNA reads TGTGCCACCAGTGATTCCCGGACTAGCGGGGAACTGCAGTACTTC.

This rearrangement joins TRBV12-3 or TRBV12-4 to TRBJ2-5; D possibly corresponds to TRBD2 (6 bases). Trimming left V 2 bases short and J 2 bases short, with 9 bases between. The CDR3 is 14 residues long. DNA of the CDR3: TGTGCCAGCAGTTTATGGGGGGTACAAGAGACCCAGTACTTC. Translated, it gives CASSLWGVQETQYF.

This clonotype was seen only a few times. As DNA, the CDR3 is TGTGCCAGCAGCTTCGGGGGGGCCCCTGTATACCAGTACTTC. Its translation: CASSFGGAPVYQYF. This rearrangement joins TRBV6-6 to TRBJ2-5; 8 bases align to TRBD2. With V trimmed by 6 bases and J by 10 bases, 13 bases remained unmatched. This CDR3 region has 14 residues. CDR1 and CDR2 (germline): MNHNY, SVGAGI (reference sequence).

The chain's CDR3 is CASSDGGPSTGELFF. In DNA form, the CDR3 reads TGCGCCAGCAGTGACGGGGGGCCTAGCACCGGGGAGCTGTTTTTT. The chain has TRBV10-1 and TRBJ2-2; D might be TRBD2 (7 bases). CDR3 length: 15 amino acids. The ends were cut back, 3 bases at V and 4 bases at J, with 12 bases in the middle. In germline, CDR1 is WNHNN, CDR2 SYGVQD (reference sequence).

This chain joins TRBV10-3 and TRBJ2-7, with D possibly matching TRBD1 (5 bases). V gave up 4 bases and J gave up 7 bases, with 14 bases separating them. In germline, CDR1 is ENHRY, CDR2 SYGVKD. The CDR3 runs to 13 residues. CDR3 DNA: TGTGCCATCAGTGGCAGGGCCGGCCGGGAGCAGTACTTC. Translated, it gives CAISGRAGREQYF.

This clonotype was found many times. The chain employs TRBV12-3 or TRBV12-4 and TRBJ1-1; 11 nucleotides align to TRBD1. The CDR3 runs to 14 residues. V dropped 5 bases and J dropped 8; count of bases not matched to a gene: 7. The CDR3 DNA reads as TGTGCCAGCAGTATAGGACAGGGGGCGGCGGAAGCTTTCTTT. Protein: CASSIGQGAAEAFF.

V and J are TRBV6-4 and TRBJ1-5; D remains unclear. CDR1 and CDR2 (germline): MRHNA, SNTAGT. Trimming removed 3 bases from V and 5 bases from J, with 8 bases in between. This CDR3 is built from 13 residues. This CDR3 reads CASSEQSDQPQHF. The CDR3 DNA reads as TGTGCCAGCAGTGAACAGAGCGATCAGCCCCAGCATTTT.

This clonotype was detected a few times. The chain uses TRBV12-3 or TRBV12-4 and TRBJ1-6, with D maybe TRBD1 (5 bases). The CDR3 sequence is 12 residues long. Deletions cut 1 base from V and 10 bases from J, with 5 bases between. In DNA, the CDR3 is TGTGCCAGCAGTTTAGGGGGGTCACCCCTCCACTTT. Protein product: CASSLGGSPLHF.

This chain connects TRBV4-3 to TRBJ2-1; TRBD2 aligns across 12 bases. Germline lookup yields CDR1 LGHNA and CDR2 YSLEER. J was trimmed by 9 bases and V by 0 bases; bases with no gene match: 6. The CDR3 totals 16 residues. This chain's CDR3 is CASSQDRLAGEVEQFF. CDR3 nucleotide sequence: TGCGCCAGCAGCCAAGATCGACTAGCGGGAGAAGTTGAGCAGTTCTTC.

This clonotype came up a few times. CDR3 region: CASMSGTVYDGYTF. CDR3 nucleotides: TGTGCCAGCATGTCCGGGACAGTTTATGATGGCTACACCTTC. V is TRBV28 and J is TRBJ1-2, with 7 positions matching TRBD1. The CDR3 is 14 amino acids. The ends lost 7 bases at V and 6 bases at J; junction bases unmatched: 11. Per the germline V gene, CDR1 is MDHEN and CDR2 is SYDVKM.

V gene TRBV7-2 combines with J gene TRBJ2-3; TRBD2 matches at 11 bases. The germline V gene has CDR1 SGHTA and CDR2 FQGNSA. V lost 2 bases and J lost 5; bases outside the gene matches: 6. This CDR3 region has 16 residues. The CDR3 nucleotides read TGTGCCAGCAGCTTAAATCGACTAGCGGGGAAAGATACGCAGTATTTT. Translated, it gives CASSLNRLAGKDTQYF.

This rearrangement joins TRBV10-3 to TRBJ2-1, with D possibly being TRBD2 (6 bases). CDR3 length equals 16 residues. V lost 6 bases and J 7 bases, leaving 22 bases between the germline ends. Looked up from germline, CDR1 is ENHRY and CDR2 is SYGVKD. CDR3 nucleotides: TGTGCCATCAGCCAACCGACCGGGACTGGAGGAAATGAGCAGTTCTTC. Translation gives CAISQPTGTGGNEQFF.

The J gene is TRBJ1-2, the V gene TRBV11-2; D may be TRBD1 (5 bases). With 6 bases removed from V and 0 bases from J, the gap between germline ends came to 14 bases. The CDR3 extends over 15 amino acids. CDR1 is SGHAT, CDR2 FQNNGV, per germline. The CDR3 protein is CASSSDRLSNYGYTF. Written as DNA, the CDR3 is TGTGCCAGCAGTAGCGACAGACTATCTAACTATGGCTACACCTTC.

This chain joins TRBV5-1 and TRBJ2-7; TRBD1 agrees at 9 bases. Germline V gene sequence: CDR1 SGHRS, CDR2 YFSETQ. CDR3 length equals 13 residues. V trimming: 4 bases; J trimming: 4 bases; junction bases outside the gene matches: 3. The CDR3 here is CASSTGQGYEQYV. DNA for the CDR3: TGCGCCAGCAGCACAGGACAGGGGTACGAGCAGTACGTC.

This clonotype was picked up many times. V usage is TRBV5-5 and J usage is TRBJ2-3; the match to TRBD2 covers 9 bases. Germline V gene data show CDR1 as SGHKS and CDR2 as YYEKEE (reference sequence). The CDR3 has 20 residues. Germline trimming cut 0 bases from V and 2 bases from J; bases unmatched to any gene: 16. CDR3 bases: TGTGCCAGCAGCTTGGCTCGGCGGGGGGGCCAGGAGGTCATCACAGATACGCAGTATTTT. Its protein is CASSLARRGGQEVITDTQYF.

This clonotype was detected ten times or more. This chain uses TRBV28 with TRBJ2-3; a weak D match, TRBD1 (5 bases). V was shortened by 9 bases and J by 4 bases, with 23 bases between the two germline ends. The germline V gene encodes CDR1 MDHEN and CDR2 SYDVKM. The CDR3 totals 16 residues. The DNA of the CDR3 is TGTGCCAGTCCGAAAACCAGGGCCTTTCCTGCAGATACGCAGTATTTT. Its translation: CASPKTRAFPADTQYF.

The chain links TRBV12-5 to TRBJ1-5, with D perhaps TRBD1 (5 bases). Germline V gene sequence: CDR1 LGHNT, CDR2 FRNRAP. V was pared by 6 bases and J by 6 bases, with 30 bases between. This CDR3 contains 19 residues. This CDR3 is CASGRSRGLLLPGGQPQHF. Written as DNA, the CDR3 is TGTGCTAGTGGCCGAAGTCGGGGACTTCTTCTCCCCGGCGGTCAGCCCCAGCATTTT.

The rearrangement joins TRBV5-6 to TRBJ2-3; maybe TRBD2 (5 bases). CDR1 and CDR2 from the germline V gene are SGHDT and YYEEEE. The CDR3 contains 16 residues. The V end was cut by 2 bases, the J end by 3 bases, with 16 bases between. DNA for the CDR3: TGTGCCAGCAGCTTCCTGCGGGCCCAATTTACAGATACGCAGTATTTT. This sequence encodes CASSFLRAQFTDTQYF.

This clonotype turned up a few times. V usage is TRBV12-3 or TRBV12-4 and J usage is TRBJ1-4; 7 positions agree with TRBD1. J lost 4 bases, V lost 7 bases, and 9 bases had no gene match. The CDR3 has 15 residues. CDR3 amino acids: CASTDRERGNEKLFF. The CDR3 region has the DNA TGTGCCAGCACCGACAGGGAAAGGGGTAATGAAAAACTGTTTTTT.